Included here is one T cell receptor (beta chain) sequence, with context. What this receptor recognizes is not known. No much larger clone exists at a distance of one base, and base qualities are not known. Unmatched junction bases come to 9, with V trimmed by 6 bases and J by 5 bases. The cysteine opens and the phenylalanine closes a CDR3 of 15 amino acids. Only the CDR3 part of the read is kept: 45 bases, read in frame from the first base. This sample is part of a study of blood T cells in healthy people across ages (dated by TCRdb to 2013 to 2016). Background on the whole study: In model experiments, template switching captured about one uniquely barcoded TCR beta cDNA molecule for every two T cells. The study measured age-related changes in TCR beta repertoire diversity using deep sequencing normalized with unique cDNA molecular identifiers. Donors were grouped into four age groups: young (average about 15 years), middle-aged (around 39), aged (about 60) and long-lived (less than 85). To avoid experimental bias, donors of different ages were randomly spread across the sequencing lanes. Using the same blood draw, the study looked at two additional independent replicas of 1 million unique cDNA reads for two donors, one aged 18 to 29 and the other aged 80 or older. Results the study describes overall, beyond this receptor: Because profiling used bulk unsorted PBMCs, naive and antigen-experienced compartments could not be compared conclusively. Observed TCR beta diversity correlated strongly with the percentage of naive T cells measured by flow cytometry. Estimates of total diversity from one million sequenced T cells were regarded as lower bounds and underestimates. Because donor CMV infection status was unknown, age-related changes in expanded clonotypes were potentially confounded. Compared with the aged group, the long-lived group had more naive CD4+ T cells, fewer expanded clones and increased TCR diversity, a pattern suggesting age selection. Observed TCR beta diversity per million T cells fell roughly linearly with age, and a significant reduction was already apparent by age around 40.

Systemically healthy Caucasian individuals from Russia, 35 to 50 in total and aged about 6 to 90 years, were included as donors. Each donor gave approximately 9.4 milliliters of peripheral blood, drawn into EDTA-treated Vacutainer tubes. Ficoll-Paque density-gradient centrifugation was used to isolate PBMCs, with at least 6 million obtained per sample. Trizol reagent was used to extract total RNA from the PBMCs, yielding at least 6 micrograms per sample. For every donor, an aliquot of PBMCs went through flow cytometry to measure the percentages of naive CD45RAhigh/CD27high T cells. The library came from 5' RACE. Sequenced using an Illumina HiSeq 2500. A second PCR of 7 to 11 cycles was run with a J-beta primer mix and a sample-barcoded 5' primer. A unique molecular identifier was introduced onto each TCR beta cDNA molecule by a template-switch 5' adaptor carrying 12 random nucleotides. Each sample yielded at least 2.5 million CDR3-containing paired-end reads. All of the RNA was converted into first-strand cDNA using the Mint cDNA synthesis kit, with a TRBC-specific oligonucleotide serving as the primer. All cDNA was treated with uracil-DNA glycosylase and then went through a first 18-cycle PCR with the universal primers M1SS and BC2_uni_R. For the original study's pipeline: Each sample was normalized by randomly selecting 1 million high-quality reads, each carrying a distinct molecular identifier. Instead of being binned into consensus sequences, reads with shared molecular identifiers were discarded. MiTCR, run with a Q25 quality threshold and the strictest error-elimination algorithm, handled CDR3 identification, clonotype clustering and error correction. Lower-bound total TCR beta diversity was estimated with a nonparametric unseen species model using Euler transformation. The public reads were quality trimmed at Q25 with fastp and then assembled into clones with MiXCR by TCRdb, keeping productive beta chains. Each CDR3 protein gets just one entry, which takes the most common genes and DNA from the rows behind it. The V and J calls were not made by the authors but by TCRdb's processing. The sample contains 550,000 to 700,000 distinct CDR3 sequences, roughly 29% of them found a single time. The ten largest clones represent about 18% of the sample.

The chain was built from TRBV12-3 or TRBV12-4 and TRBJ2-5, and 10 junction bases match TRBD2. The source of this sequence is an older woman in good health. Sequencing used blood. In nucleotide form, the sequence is TGTGCCAGCAGCCCAGCGGGGGGGCAGGCGGAGACCCAGTACTTC. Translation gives CASSPAGGQAETQYF.